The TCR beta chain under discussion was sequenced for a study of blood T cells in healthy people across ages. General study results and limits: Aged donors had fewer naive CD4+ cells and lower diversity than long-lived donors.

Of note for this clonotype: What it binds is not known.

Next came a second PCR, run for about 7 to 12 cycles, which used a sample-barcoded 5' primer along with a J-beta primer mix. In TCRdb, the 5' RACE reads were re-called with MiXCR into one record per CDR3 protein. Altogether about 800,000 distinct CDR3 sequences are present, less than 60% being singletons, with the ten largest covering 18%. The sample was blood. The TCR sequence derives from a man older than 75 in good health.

The CDR3 nucleotides are TGCGCCAGCAGCTTGGAGGGCAGGCTGGCCGCAGATACGCAGTATTTT. It translates to CASSLEGRLAADTQYF. The chain recombines TRBV5-1 with TRBJ2-3; D is unclear. Germline V lookup: CDR1 SGHRS, CDR2 YFSETQ. This CDR3 spans 16 amino acids. Trimming took 0 bases from V and 4 from J, leaving 15 bases between them.